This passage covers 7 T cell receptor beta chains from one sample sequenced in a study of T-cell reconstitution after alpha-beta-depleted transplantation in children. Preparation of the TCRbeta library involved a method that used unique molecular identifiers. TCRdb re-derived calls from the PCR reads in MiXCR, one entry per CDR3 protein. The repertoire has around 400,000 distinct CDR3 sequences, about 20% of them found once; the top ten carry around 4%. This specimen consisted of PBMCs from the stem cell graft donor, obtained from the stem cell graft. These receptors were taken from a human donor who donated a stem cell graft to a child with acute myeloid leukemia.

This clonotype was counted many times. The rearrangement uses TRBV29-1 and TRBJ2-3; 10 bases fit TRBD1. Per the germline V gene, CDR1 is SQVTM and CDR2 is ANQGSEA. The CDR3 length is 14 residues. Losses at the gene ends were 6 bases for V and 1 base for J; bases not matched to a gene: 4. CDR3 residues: CSVSTGGGTDTQYF. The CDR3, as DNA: TGCAGCGTCTCGACAGGGGGCGGCACAGATACGCAGTATTTT.

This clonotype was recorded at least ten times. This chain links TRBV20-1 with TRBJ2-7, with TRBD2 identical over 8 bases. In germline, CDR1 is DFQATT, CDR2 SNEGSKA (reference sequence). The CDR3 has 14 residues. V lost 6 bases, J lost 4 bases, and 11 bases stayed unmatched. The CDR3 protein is CSAPTSGDHYEQYF. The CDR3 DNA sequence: TGCAGTGCACCAACTAGCGGAGATCATTACGAGCAGTACTTC.

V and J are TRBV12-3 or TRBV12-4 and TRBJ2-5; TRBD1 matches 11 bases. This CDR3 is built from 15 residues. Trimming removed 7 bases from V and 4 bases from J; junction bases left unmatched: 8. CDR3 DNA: TGTGCCAGCAATACAGGACAGGGGGCTTTAGAGACCCAGTACTTC. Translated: CASNTGQGALETQYF.

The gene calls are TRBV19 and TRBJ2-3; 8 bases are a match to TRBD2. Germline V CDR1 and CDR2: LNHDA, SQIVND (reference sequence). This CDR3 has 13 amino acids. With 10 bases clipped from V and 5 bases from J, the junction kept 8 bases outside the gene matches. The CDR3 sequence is CATTAGEIDTQYF. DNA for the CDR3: TGTGCCACAACAGCGGGAGAGATAGATACGCAGTATTTT.

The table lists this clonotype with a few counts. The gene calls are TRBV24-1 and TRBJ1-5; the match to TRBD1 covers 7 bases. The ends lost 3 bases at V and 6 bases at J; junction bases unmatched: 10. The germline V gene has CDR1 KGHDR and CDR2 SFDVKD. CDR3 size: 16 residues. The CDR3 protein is CATSDRQTGISQPQHF. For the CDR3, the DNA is TGTGCCACCAGTGATCGCCAGACAGGGATAAGTCAGCCCCAGCATTTT.

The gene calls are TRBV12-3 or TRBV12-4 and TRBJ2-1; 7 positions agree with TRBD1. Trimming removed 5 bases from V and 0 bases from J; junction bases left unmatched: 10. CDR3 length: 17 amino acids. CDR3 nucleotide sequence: TGTGCCAGCAGTCGGTGGACAGGTGTGAACTCCTACAATGAGCAGTTCTTC. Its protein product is CASSRWTGVNSYNEQFF.

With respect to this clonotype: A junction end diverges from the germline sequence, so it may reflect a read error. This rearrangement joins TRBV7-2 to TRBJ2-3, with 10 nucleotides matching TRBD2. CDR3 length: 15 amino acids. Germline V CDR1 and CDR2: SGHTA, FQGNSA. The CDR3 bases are TGTGCCGGCAGGTCGAGCGGGAGGGAGACAGATACGCAGTATTTT. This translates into CAGRSSGRETDTQYF.